This T cell receptor (beta chain) was sequenced during a study of post-analysis software for immune sequencing data. Study overall: In terms of disease course, relapsing-remitting, secondary progressive and progressive-relapsing multiple sclerosis were included.

General observations from the study: The study found significantly lower normalized Chao1 diversity in multiple sclerosis patients than in controls. In patients, TRBV5-6, TRBV5-1 and TRBV20-1 belonged to five or six TRBV segments found more frequently than in controls. F measure grouped same-batch samples tightly together.

The TCR beta cDNA libraries contained unique molecular identifiers. Between roughly 1 and 10 million T cells gave rise to some 470,000 cDNA molecules. TCRdb processed the PCR reads anew with MiXCR; each CDR3 protein has one entry. The sample has a few hundred thousand distinct CDR3 sequences, 45% seen once. To note about this clonotype: The antigen remains unidentified.

CDR3 length: 12 amino acids. In germline, CDR1 is MNHNS, CDR2 SASEGT. The V end lost 6 bases, the J end lost 11 bases, and 14 bases lay between the germline ends. The chain is built from TRBV6-1 and TRBJ2-1, with D perhaps matching TRBD2 (5 bases). Sample: blood. This clonotype was obtained from a girl aged 10 to 17 with multiple sclerosis. The CDR3 loop is CASSLSARQQFF. The CDR3 nucleotides are TGTGCCAGCAGCCTTAGCGCCAGACAGCAGTTCTTC.